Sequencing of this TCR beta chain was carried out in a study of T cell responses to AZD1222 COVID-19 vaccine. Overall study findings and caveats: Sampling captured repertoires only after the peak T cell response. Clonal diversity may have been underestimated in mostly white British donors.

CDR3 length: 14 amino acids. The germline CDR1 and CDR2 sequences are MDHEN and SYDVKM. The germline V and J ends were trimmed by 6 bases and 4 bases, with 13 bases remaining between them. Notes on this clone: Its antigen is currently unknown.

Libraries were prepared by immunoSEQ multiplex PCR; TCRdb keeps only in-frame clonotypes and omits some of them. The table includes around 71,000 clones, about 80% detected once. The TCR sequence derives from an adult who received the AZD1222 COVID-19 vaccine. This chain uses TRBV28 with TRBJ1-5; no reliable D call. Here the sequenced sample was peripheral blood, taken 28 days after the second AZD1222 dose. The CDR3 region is CASSGDIVNQPQHF. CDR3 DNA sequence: TGTGCCAGCAGCGGAGACATTGTTAATCAGCCCCAGCATTTT.